These 12 T cell receptor beta chains were sequenced from one sample in a study of PD-L1 blockade in urothelial cancer. Time point noted: pretreatment peripheral blood. Repertoires were generated with immunoSEQ multiplex PCR, while TCRdb's copy carries only in-frame clones and drops some. The data show some 120,000 clones, about four fifths seen once. Specimen: PBMCs, collected around atezolizumab (anti-PD-L1) treatment. The origin of the receptors is a man aged 45-60 years with urothelial cancer.

This clone is a singleton in its sample. The gene calls are TRBV29-1 and TRBJ1-1, with D tentatively TRBD1 (5 bases). V gave up 6 bases and J gave up 0 bases, with 8 bases separating them. CDR1 is SQVTM, CDR2 ANQGSEA, per germline. The CDR3 is 12 residues long. DNA of the CDR3: TGCAGCGTCATCAGGGTGAACACTGAAGCTTTCTTT. Protein: CSVIRVNTEAFF.

The V and J genes are TRBV7-2 and TRBJ2-5; D is unresolved. CDR1 and CDR2 from the germline V gene are SGHTA and FQGNSA. Trimming took off 2 bases at V and 0 bases at J, with 4 bases between the two ends. The CDR3 loop spans 13 amino acids. The CDR3 DNA reads TGTGCCAGCAGCTTACAGTACCAAGAGACCCAGTACTTC. This gives the protein CASSLQYQETQYF.

The J gene is TRBJ1-2, the V gene TRBV30; D is perhaps TRBD1 (6 bases). The CDR3 is 14 amino acids. The ends were cut back, 4 bases at V and 0 bases at J, with 12 bases in the middle. Germline V gives CDR1 GTSNPN, CDR2 SVGIG (reference sequence). The CDR3 spells CAWNRDTSNYGYTF. The CDR3 nucleotides read TGTGCCTGGAATCGGGACACCTCTAACTATGGCTACACCTTC. The entire variable domain, with the rest obtained from reference TRBV30 and TRBJ1-2, is as follows: SQTIHQWPATLVQPVGSPLSLECTVEGTSNPNLYWYRQAAGRGLQLLFYSVGIGQISSEVPQNLSASRPQDRQFILSSKKLLLSDSGFYLCAWNRDTSNYGYTFGSGTRLTVV.

J is TRBJ2-1 and V is TRBV18, with 8 bases matching TRBD2. The ends lost 6 bases at V and 9 bases at J; junction bases unmatched: 16. The CDR3 length is 16 residues. The germline V gene encodes CDR1 KGHSH and CDR2 LQKENI. CDR3 sequence: CASSSPGFREGPEQFF. In DNA form, the CDR3 reads TGTGCCAGCTCCTCACCAGGGTTCCGGGAGGGCCCTGAGCAGTTCTTC.

The rearrangement uses TRBV6-1 and TRBJ1-6; the D is unclear. The CDR3 is 14 amino acids. V dropped 6 bases and J dropped 5 bases, with 11 bases sitting between them. The germline V gene encodes CDR1 MNHNS and CDR2 SASEGT. DNA of the CDR3: TGTGCCAGCAGACCGGGGATAGATAATTCACCCCTCCACTTT. Translated, it gives CASRPGIDNSPLHF.

As DNA, the CDR3 is TGTGCCAGCAGTGACTCGGGAGAAACCGGGGAGCTGTTTTTT. Translating gives CASSDSGETGELFF. The chain joins TRBV6-4 to TRBJ2-2, with D perhaps TRBD2 (5 bases). Between the trimmed V and J ends, which lost 0 bases and 5 bases, there was a span of 7 bases. The CDR3 runs to 14 residues. From germline, CDR1 is MRHNA and CDR2 SNTAGT.

The table lists this clone with many counts. The chain links TRBV27 to TRBJ2-2; no definite D call. The CDR3 covers 14 residues. Per germline, CDR1 MNHEY and CDR2 SMNVEV (reference sequence). The germline V and J ends were trimmed by 4 bases and 3 bases, with 9 bases remaining between them. This chain's CDR3 is CASSSPDYTGELFF. Written as DNA, the CDR3 is TGTGCCAGCAGTTCCCCAGACTACACCGGGGAGCTGTTTTTT.

The chain uses TRBV27 and TRBJ2-5; D call uncertain. The CDR3 loop spans 15 amino acids. CDR1 is MNHEY, CDR2 SMNVEV, per germline (reference sequence). Trimming pared 2 bases from V and 5 bases from J, leaving 15 bases between. Here the CDR3 reads CASSLQGTGGETQYF. CDR3 sequence (DNA): TGTGCCAGCAGTTTACAAGGCACGGGTGGGGAGACCCAGTACTTC.

The chain employs TRBV6-5 and TRBJ2-7; D is perhaps TRBD1 (5 bases). This CDR3 contains 15 residues. The ends were cut back, 3 bases at V and 5 bases at J, with 17 bases in the middle. Per the germline V gene, CDR1 is MNHEY and CDR2 is SVGAGI. CDR3: CASSYAPGKFNEQYF. CDR3 coding DNA: TGTGCCAGCAGTTATGCTCCAGGGAAGTTTAACGAGCAGTACTTC.

As concerns this clone: Compared with germline, one end of the junction differs, possibly owing to a read error. The chain combines TRBV18 with TRBJ2-1; TRBD2 matches 7 bases. This CDR3 is 16 amino acids long. Germline CDR1 and CDR2: KGHSH and LQKENI. Written as DNA, the CDR3 is TGTGCCAGCTCACCTGGGGGGGGAAACCTCCGCCGTGAGGAGTTCTTC. Translated, it gives CASSPGGGNLRREEFF.

The rearrangement uses TRBV19 and TRBJ2-7; 7 bases are shared with TRBD2. J gave up 4 bases and V 5 bases, and 5 bases lay outside the gene matches. This CDR3 is built from 13 residues. Germline CDR1 reads LNHDA; CDR2 reads SQIVND (reference sequence). In nucleotides, the CDR3 is TGTGCCAGTAGTCCGCGGGAGACGTACGAGCAGTACTTC. Its translation is CASSPRETYEQYF.

This clone was counted between two and nine times. The chain is built from TRBV14 and TRBJ2-4, with a weak D call TRBD2 (5 bases). Trimming left V 0 bases short and J 0 bases short, with 6 bases between. Germline CDR1 is SGHDN and CDR2 is FVKESK. This CDR3 contains 15 residues. The CDR3 loop is CASSQDGRAKNIQYF. For the CDR3, the DNA is TGTGCCAGCAGCCAAGATGGGAGAGCCAAAAACATTCAGTACTTC.